This record looks at one T cell receptor beta chain sequence and its context. Germline V gives CDR1 MDHEN, CDR2 SYDVKM. V was trimmed by 8 bases and J by 0 bases, leaving 7 bases between them. This CDR3 region has 12 residues. The data were taken from a study of control samples from healthy donors and cancer patients. The protocol was immunoSEQ multiplex PCR, while the TCRdb copy is restricted to in-frame clones and leaves out a portion. In the table there are approximately 130,000 clones, 87% of which are singletons. This sequence joins TRBV28 and TRBJ1-1; the D is unclear. The sequencing sample was made of blood. The receptor comes from a man in his fifties or sixties in good health. The CDR3 protein is CASRFMNTEAFF. The CDR3 DNA follows: TGTGCCAGCCGGTTCATGAACACTGAAGCTTTCTTT.